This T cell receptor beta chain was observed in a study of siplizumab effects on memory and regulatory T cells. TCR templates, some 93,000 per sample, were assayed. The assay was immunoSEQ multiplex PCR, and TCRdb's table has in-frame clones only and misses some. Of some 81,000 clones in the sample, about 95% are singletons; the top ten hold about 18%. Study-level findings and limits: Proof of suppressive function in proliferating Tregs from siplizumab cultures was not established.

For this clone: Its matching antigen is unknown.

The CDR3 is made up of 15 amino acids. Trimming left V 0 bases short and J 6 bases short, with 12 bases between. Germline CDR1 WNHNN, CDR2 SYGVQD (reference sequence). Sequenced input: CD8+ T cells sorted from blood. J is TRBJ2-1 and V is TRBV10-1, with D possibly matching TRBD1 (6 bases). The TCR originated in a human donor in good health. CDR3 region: CASSESGGSGNEQFF. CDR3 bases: TGCGCCAGCAGTGAGTCAGGGGGTAGTGGCAATGAGCAGTTCTTC.